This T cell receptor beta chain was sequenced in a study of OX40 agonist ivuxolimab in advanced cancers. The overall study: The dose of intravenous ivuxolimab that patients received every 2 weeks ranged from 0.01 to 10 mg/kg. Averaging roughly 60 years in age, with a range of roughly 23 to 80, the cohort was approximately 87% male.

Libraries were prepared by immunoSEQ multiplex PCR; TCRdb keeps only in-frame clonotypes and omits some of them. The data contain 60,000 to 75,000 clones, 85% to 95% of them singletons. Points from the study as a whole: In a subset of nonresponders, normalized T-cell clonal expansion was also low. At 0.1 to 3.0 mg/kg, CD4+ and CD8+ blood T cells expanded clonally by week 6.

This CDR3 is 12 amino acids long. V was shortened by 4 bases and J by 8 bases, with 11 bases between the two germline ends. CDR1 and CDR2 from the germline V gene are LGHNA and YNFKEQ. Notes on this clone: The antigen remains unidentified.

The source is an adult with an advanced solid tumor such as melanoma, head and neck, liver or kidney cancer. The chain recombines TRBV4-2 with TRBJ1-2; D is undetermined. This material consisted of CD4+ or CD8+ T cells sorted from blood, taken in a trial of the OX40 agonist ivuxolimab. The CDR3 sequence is CASSPSLGGYTF. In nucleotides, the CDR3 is TGTGCCAGCAGCCCCTCCCTGGGAGGCTACACCTTC.